This T cell receptor beta chain was documented in a study of a mutant IDH1 vaccine in newly diagnosed glioma. This CDR3 has 12 residues. With 1 base removed from V and 5 bases from J, the gap between germline ends came to 5 bases. Per germline, CDR1 MNHNY and CDR2 SVGAGI (reference sequence). This clone was detected once. Its cognate antigen is unknown. Documented time point: baseline, week 1 (first vaccination visit). Treatment indicated: pre-vaccination baseline after standard-of-care therapy. New WHO grade 3 or 4 astrocytomas that were IDH1-mutant and ATRX-lost occurred in the donors. Regarding the study as a whole: The study observed vaccine-induced immune responses in roughly 93% of patients.

Using immunoSEQ multiplex PCR, the repertoire was profiled, and TCRdb retains in-frame clones only, with some absent. The repertoire includes 20,000 to 30,000 clones, just over 90% of them detected once, and approximately 9.2% sits in the top ten. The sample was PBMCs, taken from a glioma patient treated with radiotherapy, temozolomide or both. This clonotype was obtained from a man younger than 40 with glioma. The chain recombines TRBV6-6 with TRBJ2-5; D remains ambiguous. The CDR3 protein is CASSYLWETQYF. The CDR3 DNA follows: TGTGCCAGCAGTTACTTATGGGAGACCCAGTACTTC.